The 21 T cell receptor beta chains in this list originate from one sample, sequenced in a study of shared clonotypes between healthy human individuals (TCRdb year 2020). The protocol used for the library was the immunoSEQ multiplex PCR assay. TCRdb mirrors the immuneACCESS table, restricted to in-frame sequences. Some clones are absent from its copies; in checked studies, under half trace to an unresolved V gene, and the reason for the others is unknown. This sample lists over 2 million clones; roughly 94% were detected once. Clones ranked in the top ten supply about 1.1% of the sample. For the CD8 naive samples, CD45RO-negative cells were positively selected for CCR7, yielding a CD45RA+CCR7+ population from which TemRA cells were excluded. The sequencing input was naive CD8+ T cells sorted from blood. The cell subset or site label, read with the paper, signifies: CD45RA+CCR7+. These receptors were taken from a man in his late teens or twenties in good health.

The chain joins TRBV7-6 to TRBJ1-1, with a tentative D call TRBD1 (6 bases). The germline V and J ends were trimmed by 4 bases and 1 base, with 10 bases remaining between them. The CDR3 runs to 14 residues. CDR1 and CDR2 (germline): SGHVS, FNYEAQ. The CDR3 DNA sequence: TGTGCCAGCAGCTCAGGACAGCCGAACACTGAAGCTTTCTTT. It specifies CASSSGQPNTEAFF. Together with reference TRBV7-6 and TRBJ1-1, the CDR3 gives the full variable domain: GAGVSQSPRYKVTKRGQDVALRCDPISGHVSLYWYRQALGQGPEFLTYFNYEAQQDKSGLPNDRFSAERPEGSISTLTIQRTEQRDSAMYRCASSSGQPNTEAFFGQGTRLTVV.

The chain couples TRBV13 to TRBJ2-7; D is ambiguous. There are 13 residues in the CDR3. Germline values: CDR1 PRHDT, CDR2 FYEKMQ (reference sequence). The V end lost 7 bases, the J end lost 1 base, and 11 bases lay between the germline ends. CDR3 in amino acids: CASTSAGSYEQYF. CDR3 in DNA: TGTGCCAGCACCTCTGCTGGTTCCTACGAGCAGTACTTC.

This clone was seen just once. This CDR3 is also generated by other DNA sequences in the sample. V and J are TRBV5-4 and TRBJ2-3; D unresolved. V was cut by 4 bases and J by 0 bases, with 6 bases left in between. This CDR3 spans 13 amino acids. Per the germline V gene, CDR1 is SGHNT and CDR2 is YYREEE (reference sequence). As DNA, the CDR3 is TGTGCCAGCAGCCTGGATAGCACAGATACGCAGTATTTT. It is translated as CASSLDSTDTQYF. The variable domain in full, with the rest retrieved from reference TRBV5-4 and TRBJ2-3, is ETGVTQSPTHLIKTRGQQVTLRCSSQSGHNTVSWYQQALGQGPQFIFQYYREEENGRGNFPPRFSGLQFPNYSSELNVNALELDDSALYLCASSLDSTDTQYFGPGTRLTVL.

The J gene is TRBJ2-2, the V gene TRBV4-1, with 9 bases identical to TRBD1. This CDR3 is built from 15 residues. CDR1 and CDR2 (germline): MGHRA, YSYEKL. The V segment lost 4 bases and the J segment 3 bases; nucleotides outside the gene matches: 3. Here the CDR3 DNA reads TGCGCCAGCAGCCCCCGGACAGGGGACACCGGGGAGCTGTTTTTT. Its translation: CASSPRTGDTGELFF.

The rearrangement uses TRBV27 and TRBJ1-1; 8 bases map to TRBD1. Germline V CDR1 and CDR2: MNHEY, SMNVEV (reference sequence). The CDR3 totals 14 residues. Trimming took 0 bases from V and 8 from J; bases not matched to a gene: 5. The CDR3 sequence is CASSLSSDRVEAFF. CDR3 DNA sequence: TGTGCCAGCAGTTTATCATCGGACAGGGTGGAAGCTTTCTTT.

The J gene is TRBJ2-2, the V gene TRBV10-3; maybe TRBD2 (6 bases). This CDR3 is built from 16 residues. From germline, CDR1 is ENHRY and CDR2 SYGVKD. V lost 7 bases and J lost 1, with 16 bases in between. CDR3 sequence (DNA): TGTGCCATCAAAAACCCGGGACTTCTGAACACCGGGGAGCTGTTTTTT. This sequence encodes CAIKNPGLLNTGELFF.

As for this clone: Other DNA variants within this sample encode the same CDR3. The chain combines TRBV27 with TRBJ2-3; 7 nucleotides line up with TRBD2. The junction had 6 bases not matched to a gene; V was cut back by 5 bases and J by 4 bases. Germline loops: CDR1 MNHEY, CDR2 SMNVEV (reference sequence). This CDR3 is built from 14 residues. CDR3: CASSLGGVADTQYF. The CDR3 nucleotides are TGTGCCAGCAGTCTGGGAGGGGTCGCAGATACGCAGTATTTT.

V and J are TRBV6-5 and TRBJ2-7; a weak D match, TRBD2 (6 bases). V gave up 6 bases and J gave up 5 bases, with 14 bases separating them. The V gene's germline CDR1 is MNHEY and CDR2 SVGAGI. The CDR3 is 13 amino acids. CDR3: CASSPAGFNEQYF. CDR3 sequence (DNA): TGTGCCAGCAGCCCCGCGGGGTTCAACGAGCAGTACTTC.

This chain connects TRBV19 to TRBJ1-4; D uncertain. Trimming left V 3 bases short and J 7 bases short, with 6 bases between. This CDR3 spans 12 amino acids. Germline lookup yields CDR1 LNHDA and CDR2 SQIVND (reference sequence). The CDR3 spells CASSMEGEKLFF. CDR3 nucleotide sequence: TGTGCCAGTAGTATGGAGGGTGAAAAACTGTTTTTT.

The CDR3 bases are TGCGCCAGCAGCCATTCGCCTCAGGGGGTCTACGAGCAGTACTTC. This sequence encodes CASSHSPQGVYEQYF. V is TRBV4-1 and J is TRBJ2-7, with 7 positions matching TRBD1. Trimming removed 3 bases from V and 3 bases from J; junction bases left unmatched: 8. The germline gives CDR1 MGHRA, CDR2 YSYEKL. The CDR3 is 15 amino acids.

This clone was observed a single time. The sample has other DNA sequences that encode this CDR3 too. The rearrangement links TRBV5-1 to TRBJ2-7, with D possibly being TRBD2 (6 bases). Trimming took 0 bases from V and 1 from J, leaving 8 bases between them. Germline V gene sequence: CDR1 SGHRS, CDR2 YFSETQ. The CDR3 has 14 residues. CDR3 nucleotides: TGCGCCAGCAGCTTGGACGGGGGATCCTACGAGCAGTACTTC. It is translated as CASSLDGGSYEQYF. The complete variable domain, with remaining parts taken from reference TRBV5-1 and TRBJ2-7, reads KAGVTQTPRYLIKTRGQQVTLSCSPISGHRSVSWYQQTPGQGLQFLFEYFSETQRNKGNFPGRFSGRQFSNSRSEMNVSTLELGDSALYLCASSLDGGSYEQYFGPGTRLTVT.

In the case of this clone: With a much larger clone just one base away, this may be a read error. The V call is TRBV30, the J call TRBJ1-2, with D hard to call. The CDR3 is made up of 15 amino acids. CDR1 and CDR2 from the germline V gene are GTSNPN and SVGIG (reference sequence). CDR3 sequence (DNA): TGTGCCTGGGGTGTAGCGCGACGGCTTAACTATGGCTACACCTTC. Protein: CAWGVARRLNYGYTF.

V and J are TRBV25-1 and TRBJ2-1, with no clear D. Per the germline V gene, CDR1 is MGHDK and CDR2 is SYGVNS. The CDR3 is 14 amino acids. The germline V and J ends were trimmed by 2 bases and 0 bases, with 5 bases remaining between them. The CDR3 region is CASSEPSSYNEQFF. The CDR3 nucleotides read TGTGCCAGCAGTGAACCAAGCTCCTACAATGAGCAGTTCTTC.

With regard to this clone: At the DNA level, this CDR3 is encoded by other sequences in the same sample as well. In DNA, the CDR3 is TGTGCCAGCAGTTTCCAGGGTAGTAACACCGGGGAGCTGTTTTTT. This gives the protein CASSFQGSNTGELFF. The chain carries TRBV28 and TRBJ2-2; perhaps TRBD1 as D (5 bases). CDR1 and CDR2 from the germline V gene are MDHEN and SYDVKM. This CDR3 is 15 amino acids long. Trimming shortened V by 3 bases and J by 2 bases, and 10 bases separated the two germline ends.

This clone has more than one count but fewer than ten. This chain connects TRBV25-1 to TRBJ2-7; D remains ambiguous. The V gene lost 6 bases and the J gene lost 3 bases, with 9 bases spanning the gap. The germline V gene encodes CDR1 MGHDK and CDR2 SYGVNS. This CDR3 has 12 residues. This CDR3 is CASSGRLYEQYF. CDR3 bases: TGTGCCAGCAGCGGACGGCTCTACGAGCAGTACTTC.

This clone came up a few times. CDR3 DNA: TGCGCCAGCAGGTCCCCCCTGGCACTTCGACAAGCTTTCTTT. This sequence encodes CASRSPLALRQAFF. The rearrangement joins TRBV4-1 to TRBJ1-1, with D unresolved. The CDR3 sequence is 14 residues long. Germline CDR1 is MGHRA and CDR2 is YSYEKL. With 6 bases removed from V and 9 bases from J, the gap between germline ends came to 20 bases.

The V gene is TRBV28, the J gene TRBJ2-5; 9 positions agree with TRBD2. V dropped 2 bases and J dropped 2; count of bases not matched to a gene: 6. The length of the CDR3 is 16 residues. Germline assignment: CDR1 MDHEN and CDR2 SYDVKM. CDR3 region: CASSLGLAGPQETQYF. Here the CDR3 DNA reads TGTGCCAGCAGTTTAGGGCTAGCGGGGCCGCAAGAGACCCAGTACTTC.

As concerns this clone: Distinct nucleotide sequences in the sample also encode this CDR3. V usage is TRBV5-6 and J usage is TRBJ2-1; D is undetermined. Germline V gene sequence: CDR1 SGHDT, CDR2 YYEEEE. V lost 2 bases, J lost 10 bases, and 10 bases lay in between. The CDR3 runs to 12 residues. The CDR3 DNA reads TGTGCCAGCAGCTTCGTTGGGAACGAGCAGTTCTTC. Its translation is CASSFVGNEQFF.

This chain connects TRBV28 to TRBJ1-2; no reliable D call. V was cut by 3 bases and J by 5 bases, with 10 bases left in between. Germline CDR1 reads MDHEN; CDR2 reads SYDVKM. There are 13 residues in the CDR3. CDR3 residues: CASSFTRPYGYTF. DNA of the CDR3: TGTGCCAGCAGTTTCACCCGTCCTTATGGCTACACCTTC.

CDR3 residues: CASSQVTGRSETQYF. The CDR3 DNA reads as TGTGCCAGCAGCCAAGTTACGGGGAGGTCGGAGACCCAGTACTTC. The rearrangement uses TRBV14 and TRBJ2-5; D may be TRBD2 (6 bases). The CDR3 runs 15 residues. Germline CDR1 reads SGHDN; CDR2 reads FVKESK. Between the trimmed V and J ends, which lost 1 base and 5 bases, there was a span of 14 bases.

This chain uses TRBV27 with TRBJ2-5; D is unclear. In germline, CDR1 is MNHEY, CDR2 SMNVEV (reference sequence). The CDR3 consists of 14 residues. Deletions cut 5 bases from V and 0 bases from J, with 10 bases between. CDR3 in DNA: TGTGCCAGCAGTCCTCAGACGTACCAAGAGACCCAGTACTTC. Encoded protein: CASSPQTYQETQYF.